This T cell receptor beta chain came from a study of blood T cell repertoires in COVID-19 (dated by TCRdb to 2020 to 2021). For context, the study as a whole: Collaborator samples came from the United States, Italy and Spain and covered acute and convalescent phases of COVID-19. Deeply sampled blood TCRbeta repertoires from subjects exposed to, actively infected with, or recovered from COVID-19 were included in the dataset. The material from the prospective study consisted of cDNA or gDNA derived from T cells, B-cell-depleted T cells, or PBMCs. HLA class I and class II types, where available, came from metadata supplied by the sample provider rather than from assay-based typing. The repertoires were made available in a free public database intended to serve as a resource for research on the immune response to SARS-CoV-2. Samples came from the ongoing ImmuneRACE study (first 160 participants) plus 1,254 subjects from 6 global collaborators. The sample metadata nearly always contained a de-identified subject ID, COVID-19 status, age in years and sex.

Collaborating institutions collected whole blood in K2EDTA tubes following their own protocols. For TCRbeta analysis, collaborators shipped samples as frozen whole blood, isolated PBMCs, or DNA extracted from either of those sample types. TCRbeta CDR3 regions were amplified from genomic DNA by means of the immunoSEQ Assay, a bias-controlled multiplex PCR. The study's processing was this. Nucleated cell counts per sample were estimated from amplification of reference gene primers within the assay. To quantify the absolute abundance of each unique TCRbeta CDR3 rearrangement, sequence reads were collapsed and filtered. Productive Simpson clonality was computed per sample as the square root of Simpson's diversity index over productive rearrangements. Imported from immuneACCESS, the table was reduced by TCRdb to in-frame sequences with V and J called. These copies leave out some clones; in studies compared against another copy, an unresolved V gene accounts for under half, and the cause of the remainder is not known. V, J and clone size are those of that table, while D and trimming were read from the DNA. Across this sample there are over 50,000 clones, with 60% to 80% seen only once. The top ten constitute less than 25% of the sample.

Regarding this clone: Its antigen remains undetermined. No much larger clonotype is one base removed from it; base qualities were not supplied.

The full study reports these points: Clinical and demographic metadata were provided uncurated, with the amount varying by source and participant.

CDR1 and CDR2 were assigned from the germline V gene as MNHEY and SVGEGT. V is pruned by 0 bases and J by 8 bases, leaving 5 bases of the junction without a gene match. Counted from cysteine to phenylalanine, this CDR3 has 15 amino acids. Only the CDR3 part of the read is kept: 45 bases, read in frame from the first base. This sequence uses TRBV6-2 or TRBV6-3 and TRBJ2-1; 9 bases in between match TRBD2. The sample was peripheral blood. The receptor was derived from an elderly man with active or convalescent COVID-19. The nucleotides read TGTGCCAGCAGTTACTCGGGCGGGGGGGTCCATGAGCAGTTCTTC. Translated, this gives CASSYSGGGVHEQFF.